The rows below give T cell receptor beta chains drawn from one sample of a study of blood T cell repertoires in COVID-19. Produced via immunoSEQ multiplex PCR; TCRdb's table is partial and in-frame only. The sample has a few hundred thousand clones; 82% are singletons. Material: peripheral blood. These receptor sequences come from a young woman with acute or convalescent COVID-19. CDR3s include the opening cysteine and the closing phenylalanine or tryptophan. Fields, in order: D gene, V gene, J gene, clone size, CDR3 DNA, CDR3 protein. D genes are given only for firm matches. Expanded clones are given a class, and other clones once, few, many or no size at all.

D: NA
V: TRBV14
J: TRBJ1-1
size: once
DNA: TGTGCCAGCAGCGGGGGGTTGGACACTGAAGCTTTCTTT
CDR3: CASSGGLDTEAFF

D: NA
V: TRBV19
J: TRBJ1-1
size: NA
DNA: TGTGCCAGTAGTCCCATAGCACCTTTGAGCACTGAAGCTTTCTTT
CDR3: CASSPIAPLSTEAFF

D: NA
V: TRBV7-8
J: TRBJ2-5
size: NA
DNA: TGTGCCAGCAGCTTAGGGGGAGTAGGAGAGACCCAGTACTTC
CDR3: CASSLGGVGETQYF

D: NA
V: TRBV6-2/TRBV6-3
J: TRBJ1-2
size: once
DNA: TGTGCCAGCAGTTACCCCTACGCGGGGCGAGGGTCCCTTAACTATGGCTACACCTTC
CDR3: CASSYPYAGRGSLNYGYTF

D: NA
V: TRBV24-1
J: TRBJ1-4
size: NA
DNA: TGTGCCACCAGTGATTTGTGGCAGGGAGGTAATGAAAAACTGTTTTTT
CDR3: CATSDLWQGGNEKLFF

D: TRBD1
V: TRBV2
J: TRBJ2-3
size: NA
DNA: TGTGCCAGCATCGAAATGGGACAGGGACTTTCAGATACGCAGTATTTT
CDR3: CASIEMGQGLSDTQYF

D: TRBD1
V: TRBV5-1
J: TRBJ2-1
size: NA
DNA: TGCGCCAGCAGCTCCCGCCCATCCGGGACAGACCACAATGAGCAGTTCTTC
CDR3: CASSSRPSGTDHNEQFF

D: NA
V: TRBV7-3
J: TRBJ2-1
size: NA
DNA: TGTGCCAGCAGCTCCTTGTTGGGGCAAGGCAATGAGCAGTTCTTC
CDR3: CASSSLLGQGNEQFF

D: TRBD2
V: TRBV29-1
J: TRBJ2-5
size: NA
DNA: TGCAGCGTTGTAATACAGGGACTAGCGCGAGAAGAAGAGACCCAGTACTTC
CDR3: CSVVIQGLAREEETQYF

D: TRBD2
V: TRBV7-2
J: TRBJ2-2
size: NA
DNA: TGTGCCAGCAGCACTCATCGACGACTAGGGCGGGGGACCGGGGAGCTGTTTTTT
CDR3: CASSTHRRLGRGTGELFF

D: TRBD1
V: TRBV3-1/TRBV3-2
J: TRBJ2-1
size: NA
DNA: TGTGCCAGCAGCCAGACAGGGGTCGAGCAGTTCTTC
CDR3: CASSQTGVEQFF

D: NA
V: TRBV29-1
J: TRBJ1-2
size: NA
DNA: TGCAGCGTTGAACGCGGGGCGTATGGCTACACCTTC
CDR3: CSVERGAYGYTF

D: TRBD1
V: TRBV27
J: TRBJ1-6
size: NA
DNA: TGTGCCAGCAGTCCGGGACAGACGAGTTCACCCCTCCACTTT
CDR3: CASSPGQTSSPLHF

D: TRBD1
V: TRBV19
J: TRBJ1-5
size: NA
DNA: TGTGCCAGTAGTATCAGGTCGACAGGGGTGGGTCAGCCCCAGCATTTT
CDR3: CASSIRSTGVGQPQHF

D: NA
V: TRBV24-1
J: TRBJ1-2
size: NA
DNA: TGTGCCACCAGTGCAGGGCCGAGCTATGGCTACACCTTC
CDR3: CATSAGPSYGYTF

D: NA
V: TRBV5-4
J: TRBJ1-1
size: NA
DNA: TGTGCCAGCAGCGCACAGGGCATGGCTTTCTTT
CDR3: CASSAQGMAFF

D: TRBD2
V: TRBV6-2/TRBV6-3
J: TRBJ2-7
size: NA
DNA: TGTGCCAGCAGCGGACTAGCGGATGCCTACGAGCAGTACTTC
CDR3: CASSGLADAYEQYF

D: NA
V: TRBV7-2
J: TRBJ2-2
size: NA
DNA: TGTGCCAGCAGCTTGCAGGGCCTGGACACCGGGGAGCTGTTTTTT
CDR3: CASSLQGLDTGELFF

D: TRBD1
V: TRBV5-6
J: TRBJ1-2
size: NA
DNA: TGTGCCAGCAGCCTTGACAGGGTTAAGGGCTACACCTTC
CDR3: CASSLDRVKGYTF

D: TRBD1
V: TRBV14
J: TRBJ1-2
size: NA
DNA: TGTGCCAGCAGCCAGACAGGGTTAGGCTACACCTTC
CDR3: CASSQTGLGYTF

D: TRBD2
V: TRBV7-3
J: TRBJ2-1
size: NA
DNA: TGTGCCAGCAGCGCTAGCGGGAGTAATAATGAGCAGTTCTTC
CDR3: CASSASGSNNEQFF

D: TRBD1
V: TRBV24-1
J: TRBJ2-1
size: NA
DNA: TGTGCCACCAGTGGCGTACAGGGGAAGTCGTTCTTC
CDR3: CATSGVQGKSFF

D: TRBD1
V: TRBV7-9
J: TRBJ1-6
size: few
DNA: TGTGCCAGCAGCTCCGGGACAGGCTATAATTCACCCCTCCACTTT
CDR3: CASSSGTGYNSPLHF

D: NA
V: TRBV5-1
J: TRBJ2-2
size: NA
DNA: TGCGCCAGCAAAACAGCCGCGAACACCGGGGAGCTGTTTTTT
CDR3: CASKTAANTGELFF

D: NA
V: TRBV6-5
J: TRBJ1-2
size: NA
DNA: TGTGCCAGCAGCTGGGGGGGTGGCTATGGCTACACCTTC
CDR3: CASSWGGGYGYTF

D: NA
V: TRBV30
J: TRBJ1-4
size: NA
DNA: TGTGCCTGGAGTCCCCTCGGTACTGAAAAACTGTTTTTT
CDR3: CAWSPLGTEKLFF

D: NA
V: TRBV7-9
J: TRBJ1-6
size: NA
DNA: TGTGCCAGCAGCTCCCAAAATTCACCCCTCCACTTT
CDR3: CASSSQNSPLHF

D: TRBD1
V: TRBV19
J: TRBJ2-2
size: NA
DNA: TGTGCCAGTAGTACATCGGACAGGGTAGGCACCGGGGAGCTGTTTTTT
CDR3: CASSTSDRVGTGELFF

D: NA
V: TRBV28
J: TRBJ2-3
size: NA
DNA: TGTGCCAGCAGTTTATGGGGGACAAGAGGCGATACGCAGTATTTT
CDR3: CASSLWGTRGDTQYF

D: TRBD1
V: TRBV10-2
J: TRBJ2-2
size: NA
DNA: TGCGCCAGCAGTGCCCGGGACAGGATGTTTGGGGAGCTGTTTTTT
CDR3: CASSARDRMFGELFF

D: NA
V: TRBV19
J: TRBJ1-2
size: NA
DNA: TGTGCCAGTAGTCTCGGACAGCTACTCTATGGCTACACCTTC
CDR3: CASSLGQLLYGYTF

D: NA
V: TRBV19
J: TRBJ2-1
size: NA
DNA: TGTGCCACCGCGGCCCTCAATCTCTACAATGAGCAGTTCTTC
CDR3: CATAALNLYNEQFF

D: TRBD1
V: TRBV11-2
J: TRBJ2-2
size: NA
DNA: TGTGCCAGCAGCTCACAGGGGGCAAACGGGGAGCTGTTTTTT
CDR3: CASSSQGANGELFF

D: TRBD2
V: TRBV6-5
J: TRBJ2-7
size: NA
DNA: TGTGCCAGCAGTTACGGCCTAGCGGTAAACTACGAGCAGTACTTC
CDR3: CASSYGLAVNYEQYF

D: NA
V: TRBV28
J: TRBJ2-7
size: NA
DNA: TGTGCCAGCAGTTTTCCCTCGTACGAGCAGTACTTC
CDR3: CASSFPSYEQYF

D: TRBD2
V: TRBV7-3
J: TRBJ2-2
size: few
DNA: TGTGCCAGCAGCCCCCGAGCGGGAGGGCTTGGGACCGGGGAGCTGTTTTTT
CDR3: CASSPRAGGLGTGELFF

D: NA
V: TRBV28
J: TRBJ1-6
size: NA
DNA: TGTGCCAGCAGACTAACAGGGATTTATAATTCACCCCTCCACTTT
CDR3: CASRLTGIYNSPLHF

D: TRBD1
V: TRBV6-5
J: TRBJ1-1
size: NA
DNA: TGTGCCAGCAGTTATTACAGGGGTTACACTGAAGCTTTCTTT
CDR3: CASSYYRGYTEAFF

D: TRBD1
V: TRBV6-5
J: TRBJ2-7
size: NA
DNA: TGTGCCAGCAGCCCATCGTGGACAGGGATCGTCGAGCAGTACTTC
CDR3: CASSPSWTGIVEQYF

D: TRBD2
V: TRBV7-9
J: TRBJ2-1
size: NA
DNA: TGTGCCAGCAGCTTAGCGAAGGGGAGCGGGAGGGGAATTCATGAGCAGTTCTTC
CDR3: CASSLAKGSGRGIHEQFF

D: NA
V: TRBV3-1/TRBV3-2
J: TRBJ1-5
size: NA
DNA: TGTGCCAGCAGCCAAGATTTGCCGGGGAATCAGCCCCAGCATTTT
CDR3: CASSQDLPGNQPQHF

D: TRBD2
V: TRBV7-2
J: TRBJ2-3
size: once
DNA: TGTGCCAGCAGCTCCCCCACTAGCGGGAGGGGTTTGAGAGATACGCAGTATTTT
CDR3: CASSSPTSGRGLRDTQYF

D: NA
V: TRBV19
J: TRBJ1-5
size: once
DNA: TGTGCCAGTAAGGACGGGACACCTTCCTATCAGCCCCAGCATTTT
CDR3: CASKDGTPSYQPQHF

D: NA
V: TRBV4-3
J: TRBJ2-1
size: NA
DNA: TGCGCCAGCAGCCAAGATGATGGTGGGGGGTTAGACAATGAGCAGTTCTTC
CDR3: CASSQDDGGGLDNEQFF

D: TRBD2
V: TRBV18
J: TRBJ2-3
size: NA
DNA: TGTGCCAGCTCACCAGGACTAGCGAGCATAACAGATACGCAGTATTTT
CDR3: CASSPGLASITDTQYF

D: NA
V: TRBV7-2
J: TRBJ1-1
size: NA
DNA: TGTGCCAGCAGCTTATTGGGCCTCACTGAAGCTTTCTTT
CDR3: CASSLLGLTEAFF